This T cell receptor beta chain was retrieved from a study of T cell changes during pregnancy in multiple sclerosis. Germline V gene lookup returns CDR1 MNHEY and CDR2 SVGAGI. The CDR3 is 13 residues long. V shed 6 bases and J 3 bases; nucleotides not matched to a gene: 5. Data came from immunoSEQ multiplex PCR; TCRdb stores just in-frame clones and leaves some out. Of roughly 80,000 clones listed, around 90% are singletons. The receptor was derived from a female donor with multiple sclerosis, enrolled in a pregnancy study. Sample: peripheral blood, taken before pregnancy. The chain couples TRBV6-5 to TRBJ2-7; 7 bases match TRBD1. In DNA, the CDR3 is TGTGCCAGCAGACCCACAGGGGTCTACGAGCAGTACTTC. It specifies CASRPTGVYEQYF.